This TCR beta chain appears in the sequencing data of a study of radiation and T cells in renal cell carcinoma. Using immunoSEQ multiplex PCR, the repertoire was profiled, and TCRdb retains in-frame clones only, with some absent. Among over 120,000 clones listed, approximately 86% were seen once. The CDR3 length is 19 residues. Germline V gene data show CDR1 as LNHDA and CDR2 as SQIVND (reference sequence). Trimming at V came to 4 bases and at J to 0 bases, leaving 12 bases not matched to a gene. Regarding time point: blood 4 weeks post-SBRT, at nephrectomy. Treatment defined: 15 Gy SBRT to primary tumor, nephrectomy 4 weeks later.

The receptor was derived from a woman aged 50 to 65 with renal cell carcinoma. The chain has TRBV19 and TRBJ2-6, with 7 bases that match TRBD1. Here the sequenced sample was blood, taken from a patient whose treatment included radiotherapy and nephrectomy. CDR3 nucleotide sequence: TGTGCCAGTAGTACTTCAATGGACAGGCCTCGCTCTGGGGCCAACGTCCTGACTTTC. This encodes CASSTSMDRPRSGANVLTF. Full variable domain (rest looked up from reference TRBV19 and TRBJ2-6): DGGITQSPKYLFRKEGQNVTLSCEQNLNHDAMYWYRQDPGQGLRLIYYSQIVNDFQKGDIAEGYSVSREKKESFPLTVTSAQKNPTAFYLCASSTSMDRPRSGANVLTFGAGSRLTVL.